This TCR beta chain appears in the sequencing data of a study of shared clonotypes between healthy human individuals. All donors qualified as healthy HIV-negative adults and had experienced no recent acute infections or vaccinations. Genomic DNA came from 70 million to 100 million PBMCs in unsorted samples. V lost 0 bases to trimming and J lost 1 base, with 6 bases between them. The CDR3 sequence is 14 residues long. Germline assignment: CDR1 LNHNV and CDR2 YYDKDF (reference sequence). Methods used by the authors: Filtering differed since immunoSEQ provided only junctions, with no quality scores. Sequenced by immunoSEQ multiplex PCR; TCRdb stores in-frame clones only, minus some. V and J calls and clone size are given by that table; D and trimming were obtained from the DNA. The sample holds 520,000 or so clones, 79% seen once.

The TCR originated in a middle-aged woman in good health. Some clones in this sample may be carry-over from other donors' samples. The V gene is TRBV15, the J gene TRBJ2-5; no clear D. Material for sequencing was PBMCs. CDR3 region: CATSRDTTQETQYF. The CDR3 DNA follows: TGTGCCACCAGCAGAGATACAACCCAAGAGACCCAGTACTTC.